These 15 T cell receptor beta chains came from one sample sequenced in a study of T cells in Graves' hyperthyroidism and ophthalmopathy. Amplification of TCR beta CDR3 regions was performed using RNA transcripts as template. An initial round of RT-PCR targeting the TCR CDR3 relied on the HTBI primer set. TCRdb re-called the multiplex PCR reads with MiXCR, one entry per CDR3 protein. The data show about 400,000 distinct CDR3 sequences, with more than 20% seen just once and around 70% held by the top ten. Material for sequencing was blood. These receptors were taken from a man aged 45-60 years with Graves' hyperthyroidism.

This sequence joins TRBV20-1 and TRBJ2-7, with 9 positions matching TRBD1. Germline-derived CDR1 and CDR2 are DFQATT and SNEGSKA (reference sequence). V dropped 2 bases and J dropped 3; count of bases not matched to a gene: 8. This CDR3 comprises 15 residues. CDR3 sequence (DNA): TGCAGTGCTAGACCCGGACAGGGGATAAGCTACGAGCAGTACTTC. Translating it yields CSARPGQGISYEQYF.

In this sample, this clonotype turned up many times. This sequence joins TRBV7-9 and TRBJ2-1, with 9 bases fitting TRBD1. CDR3 size: 16 residues. CDR1 SEHNR and CDR2 FQNEAQ come from the germline V gene (reference sequence). J lost 9 bases, V lost 4 bases, and 13 bases had no gene match. CDR3 nucleotides: TGTGCCAGCAGCTCAAAGTTTGGGGACAGGGTCCGTGAGCAGTTCTTC. This encodes CASSSKFGDRVREQFF.

This clonotype was detected a few times. The chain links TRBV7-9 to TRBJ1-2; the D is unclear. V lost 6 bases, J lost 3 bases, and 14 bases lay in between. Looked up from germline, CDR1 is SEHNR and CDR2 is FQNEAQ (reference sequence). The CDR3 has 14 amino acids. The CDR3 DNA reads TGTGCCAGCAGTAGCACGCCCGCACACTATGGCTACACCTTC. Its protein product is CASSSTPAHYGYTF.

The chain links TRBV27 to TRBJ2-3; TRBD2 matches 14 bases. CDR3 length equals 14 residues. Trimming took 4 bases from V and 13 from J; bases not matched to a gene: 7. Germline CDR1 reads MNHEY; CDR2 reads SMNVEV (reference sequence). CDR3 sequence (DNA): TGTGCCAGCAGTTCCAGACTAGCGGGAGGGCCGAAGTATTTT. As protein: CASSSRLAGGPKYF.

J is TRBJ2-7 and V is TRBV5-1, with D perhaps matching TRBD1 or TRBD2 (6 bases each). Trimming removed 4 bases from V and 1 base from J, with 15 bases in between. The CDR3 covers 15 residues. CDR1 and CDR2 (germline): SGHRS, YFSETQ. DNA of the CDR3: TGCGCCAGCAGCGGGGGGCCGCCGGCATCCTACGAGCAGTACTTC. Its translation: CASSGGPPASYEQYF. The full variable domain, its missing parts supplied by reference TRBV5-1 and TRBJ2-7, is KAGVTQTPRYLIKTRGQQVTLSCSPISGHRSVSWYQQTPGQGLQFLFEYFSETQRNKGNFPGRFSGRQFSNSRSEMNVSTLELGDSALYLCASSGGPPASYEQYFGPGTRLTVT.

This clonotype was seen at least ten times. V usage is TRBV11-3 and J usage is TRBJ2-1; 12 bases fit TRBD2. The CDR3 has 16 amino acids. Unmatched junction bases numbered 3, after V lost 1 base and J lost 5 bases. The germline V gene encodes CDR1 SGHNT and CDR2 YENEEA. CDR3 nucleotides: TGTGCCAGCAGCTTAGGACTAGCGGGAGTAGACAATGAGCAGTTCTTC. Its protein is CASSLGLAGVDNEQFF.

The chain combines TRBV7-3 with TRBJ2-2, with 8 bases that match TRBD2. V was pared by 3 bases and J by 4 bases, with 4 bases of the junction left unmatched. Germline assignment: CDR1 SGHTA and CDR2 FQGTGA. The CDR3 has 15 residues. This CDR3 reads CASSFSGSSTGELFF. CDR3 sequence (DNA): TGTGCCAGCAGCTTCAGCGGGAGTTCCACCGGGGAGCTGTTTTTT.

A few counts support this clonotype. The gene calls are TRBV15 and TRBJ2-5; weak D call: TRBD2 (5 bases). V was clipped by 0 bases and J by 4 bases, with 12 bases between them. CDR3 length: 15 amino acids. The germline gives CDR1 LNHNV, CDR2 YYDKDF (reference sequence). CDR3 in DNA: TGTGCCACCAGCAGAGATTCACTAGTTGGAGAGACCCAGTACTTC. Translating gives CATSRDSLVGETQYF. Full variable domain (rest looked up from reference TRBV15 and TRBJ2-5): DAMVIQNPRYQVTQFGKPVTLSCSQTLNHNVMYWYQQKSSQAPKLLFHYYDKDFNNEADTPDNFQSRRPNTSFCFLDIRSPGLGDTAMYLCATSRDSLVGETQYFGPGTRLLVL.

The CDR3 DNA reads as TGTGCCAGCAGTTTGTCTGACAGGACCTATGGCTACACCTTC. Translation: CASSLSDRTYGYTF. The chain combines TRBV28 with TRBJ1-2, with D tentatively TRBD1 (6 bases). The CDR3 runs to 14 residues. V shed 3 bases and J shed 4 bases, with 12 bases lying between them. Germline V gene data show CDR1 as MDHEN and CDR2 as SYDVKM.

V and J are TRBV2 and TRBJ2-5; D is unresolved. The CDR3 consists of 13 residues. Trimming removed 7 bases at V and 2 bases at J, with 11 bases between. CDR1 is SNHLY, CDR2 FYNNEI, per germline. The CDR3 sequence is CASKREQQETQYF. For the CDR3, the DNA is TGTGCCAGCAAGCGCGAGCAGCAAGAGACCCAGTACTTC.

The V and J genes are TRBV9 and TRBJ1-2, with D unresolved. The V gene lost 3 bases and the J gene lost 4 bases, with 13 bases spanning the gap. CDR1 is SGDLS and CDR2 is YYNGEE in the germline V gene. This CDR3 has 14 amino acids. The CDR3 loop reads CASSAGFQLYGYTF. The CDR3 nucleotides read TGTGCCAGCAGCGCCGGTTTCCAGCTCTATGGCTACACCTTC. Full variable domain (outside the CDR3, taken from reference TRBV9 and TRBJ1-2): DSGVTQTPKHLITATGQRVTLRCSPRSGDLSVYWYQQSLDQGLQFLIQYYNGEERAKGNILERFSAQQFPDLHSELNLSSLELGDSALYFCASSAGFQLYGYTFGSGTRLTVV.

This clonotype appeared many times. The chain uses TRBV28 and TRBJ1-2; perhaps TRBD1 as D (6 bases). The CDR3 consists of 13 residues. V was clipped by 3 bases and J by 2 bases, with 7 bases between them. Per the germline V gene, CDR1 is MDHEN and CDR2 is SYDVKM. In DNA, the CDR3 is TGTGCCAGCAGTTTTGGACAGAACTATGGCTACACCTTC. Protein product: CASSFGQNYGYTF.

The chain is built from TRBV7-3 and TRBJ2-3; TRBD2 matches 7 bases. The ends lost 0 bases at V and 4 bases at J; junction bases unmatched: 4. Germline V lookup: CDR1 SGHTA, CDR2 FQGTGA. This CDR3 spans 15 amino acids. In DNA form, the CDR3 reads TGTGCCAGCAGCTTAACGGGAGGGCCTGCAGATACGCAGTATTTT. Translation gives CASSLTGGPADTQYF.

This clonotype was observed once. The chain carries TRBV12-3 or TRBV12-4 and TRBJ2-1, with 11 bases fitting TRBD2. The ends lost 5 bases at V and 2 bases at J; junction bases unmatched: 8. The CDR3 consists of 17 residues. For the CDR3, the DNA is TGTGCCAGCAGTCCGGGACTAGCGGCTAGCCCCTACAATGAGCAGTTCTTC. Amino acid sequence: CASSPGLAASPYNEQFF.

This clonotype was recorded at least ten times. V is TRBV7-9 and J is TRBJ1-1; 9 nucleotides line up with TRBD1. CDR1 is SEHNR, CDR2 FQNEAQ, per germline (reference sequence). The V and J ends lost 4 bases and 6 bases, in that order; junction bases with no gene match: 6. The CDR3 loop spans 14 amino acids. The CDR3 spells CASSSRDRDPEAFF. CDR3 sequence (DNA): TGTGCCAGCAGCTCAAGGGACAGGGACCCTGAAGCTTTCTTT.